Listed below are T cell receptor beta chains from one sample, sequenced in a study of T cell changes during pregnancy in multiple sclerosis. The protocol was immunoSEQ multiplex PCR, while the TCRdb copy is restricted to in-frame clones and leaves out a portion. The sample has over 35,000 clones, about 92% seen once. The specimen comprised CD8+ T cells from peripheral blood mononuclear cells, sampled in the first trimester of pregnancy. The source of these receptors is a female donor with multiple sclerosis, enrolled in a pregnancy study. CDR3s include the opening cysteine and the closing phenylalanine or tryptophan. The D gene is left open where the match is weak. A clone size is listed for some rows: how often the clone was seen (once, few, many), or a class if it is expanded.

clone_size | d_call | j_call | v_call | cdr3_nt | cdr3_aa
NA | TRBD1 | TRBJ2-7 | TRBV19 | TGTGCCAGTAGTATCGGGACAGGGGACGAGCAGTACTTC | CASSIGTGDEQYF
NA | NA | TRBJ2-6 | TRBV19 | TGTGCCAGTAGCCCGACTGACTCTGGGGCCAACGTCCTGACTTTC | CASSPTDSGANVLTF
once | TRBD1 | TRBJ2-7 | TRBV27 | TGTGCCAGCAGTTTAATAGGGGGCACGGGCGAGCAGTACTTC | CASSLIGGTGEQYF
once | NA | TRBJ2-5 | TRBV7-8 | TGTGCCAGCAGCTCCCCAGGGTGGAAAGAGACCCAGTACTTC | CASSSPGWKETQYF
NA | TRBD1 | TRBJ2-4 | TRBV19 | TGTGCCAGTAGTGTCGGGACAGCCTTAGCCAAAAACATTCAGTACTTC | CASSVGTALAKNIQYF
NA | NA | TRBJ2-7 | TRBV25-1 | TGTGCCAGCAGTGAATCCCGGGACTGGCTGTACTTC | CASSESRDWLYF
once | NA | TRBJ2-7 | TRBV5-4 | TGTGCCAGCAGCCCGGCCAGGGGAACTTCATACGAGCAGTACTTC | CASSPARGTSYEQYF
NA | NA | TRBJ2-1 | TRBV27 | TGTGCCAGCAGTTTACTCCAGGTTCTGCGGGGCCAGGAGCAGTTCTTC | CASSLLQVLRGQEQFF
NA | TRBD1 | TRBJ1-1 | TRBV6-1 | TGTGCCAGCAGTGAATGGTGGGACAGTAAGTACACTGAAGCTTTCTTT | CASSEWWDSKYTEAFF
NA | TRBD2 | TRBJ2-1 | TRBV27 | TGTGCCAGCAGTGGGAGGGCCTGGTACAATGAGCAGTTCTTC | CASSGRAWYNEQFF
NA | NA | TRBJ2-3 | TRBV6-6 | TGTGCCAGCAGTTACGTATCAGATACGCAGTATTTT | CASSYVSDTQYF
NA | TRBD1 | TRBJ2-2 | TRBV29-1 | TGCAGCGGAGGGACAGGGTTCACCGGGGAGCTGTTTTTT | CSGGTGFTGELFF
once | NA | TRBJ1-1 | TRBV14 | TGTGCCAGCAGCCAAGTACAGCAAATGAACACTGAAGCTTTCTTT | CASSQVQQMNTEAFF
NA | NA | TRBJ1-1 | TRBV5-8 | TGTGCCAGCAGGAACCGGGACAAAAACGAAGCTTTCTTT | CASRNRDKNEAFF
once | NA | TRBJ1-4 | TRBV21-1 | TGTGCCAGCAGCCCGCGCCGCAACAGGTCACATGAAAAACTGTTTTTT | CASSPRRNRSHEKLFF
NA | TRBD2 | TRBJ2-7 | TRBV2 | TGTGCCAGACAGCGGGAGTCCTCCTACGAGCAGTACTTC | CARQRESSYEQYF
NA | TRBD1 | TRBJ2-7 | TRBV5-8 | TGTGCCAGCAGCTCTAGTTTCGGGACAGGGGCGGGCGAGCAGTACTTC | CASSSSFGTGAGEQYF
once | NA | TRBJ1-6 | TRBV7-3 | TGTGCCAGCAGCTTAATAGCCAATTCACCCCTCCACTTT | CASSLIANSPLHF
NA | TRBD2 | TRBJ2-1 | TRBV13 | TGTGCCAGCAGCTTAGGACTAGCGGGAGAAAATGAGCAGTTCTTC | CASSLGLAGENEQFF
NA | NA | TRBJ1-3 | TRBV25-1 | TGTGCCAGCAGTGAATCCCAGGGCTACTCTGGAAACACCATATATTTT | CASSESQGYSGNTIYF
NA | NA | TRBJ1-1 | TRBV4-3 | TGCGCCAGCAGCCAAGATGGAGTAGAAGGAACTGCTGAAGCTTTCTTT | CASSQDGVEGTAEAFF
NA | NA | TRBJ2-6 | TRBV30 | TGTGCCTGGAGTTCAGGGGCACTGATCTCTGGGGCCAACGTCCTGACTTTC | CAWSSGALISGANVLTF
NA | NA | TRBJ1-5 | TRBV5-6 | TGTGCCAGCAGCCGGGGGTTTGCTAGCAATCAGCCCCAGCATTTT | CASSRGFASNQPQHF
NA | NA | TRBJ1-1 | TRBV15 | TGTGCCACCAGCCCCTCTCCGGGCAGGGTTGACACTGAAGCTTTCTTT | CATSPSPGRVDTEAFF
NA | TRBD1 | TRBJ2-1 | TRBV10-3 | TGTGCCATCAGTGTTCCGCCAGGGGGTTTGGGGATTTCCTACAATGAGCAGTTCTTC | CAISVPPGGLGISYNEQFF
NA | TRBD1 | TRBJ2-7 | TRBV18 | TGTGCCAGCTCATCAACCGGGACAGGGATACCCTCCTACGAGCAGTACTTC | CASSSTGTGIPSYEQYF
NA | NA | TRBJ2-7 | TRBV6-1 | TGTGCCAGCAGTGCGACGACAGATTATTACGAGCAGTACTTC | CASSATTDYYEQYF
NA | NA | TRBJ1-1 | TRBV7-6 | TGTGCCAGCAGCTTAGCGGGCTTGAACACTGAAGCTTTCTTT | CASSLAGLNTEAFF
NA | TRBD1 | TRBJ1-2 | TRBV6-4 | TGTGCCAGCAGTGACCGACAGGGGAGTCACTATGGCTACACCTTC | CASSDRQGSHYGYTF
NA | TRBD1 | TRBJ1-2 | TRBV11-3 | TGTGCCAGCAGCCCATCACGGACAGGGAACTATGGCTACACCTTC | CASSPSRTGNYGYTF
NA | TRBD1 | TRBJ2-5 | TRBV27 | TGTGCCAGCAGTTCCAGGGGGCGCGAGGAAGAGACCCAGTACTTC | CASSSRGREEETQYF
NA | TRBD2 | TRBJ2-5 | TRBV5-5 | TGTGCCAGCAGCTTGAGGACTAGCGGAGATCAAGAGACCCAGTACTTC | CASSLRTSGDQETQYF
NA | NA | TRBJ2-7 | TRBV6-5 | TGTGCCAGCAGTTCCGGAGTAGCGTCACCCTACGAGCAGTACTTC | CASSSGVASPYEQYF
NA | TRBD2 | TRBJ2-3 | TRBV13 | TGTGCCAGCAGCTCTTTCCCACCTTCGACTAGCGGGAGCCGCACAGATACGCAGTATTTT | CASSSFPPSTSGSRTDTQYF
once | NA | TRBJ1-5 | TRBV27 | TGTGCCAGCAGTCCGGACAGCTCGTGGAGCAATCAGCCCCAGCATTTT | CASSPDSSWSNQPQHF
NA | NA | TRBJ1-2 | TRBV2 | TGTGCCAGCAGTGACATCAGTGAGGCCTATGGCTACACCTTC | CASSDISEAYGYTF
NA | TRBD1 | TRBJ2-7 | TRBV27 | TGTGCCAGCAGTTGGACAGGGTCCGAGCAGTACTTC | CASSWTGSEQYF
once | NA | TRBJ2-1 | TRBV13 | TGTGCCAGCAGCCCCTCAGCGGACTTTTACAATGAGCAGTTCTTC | CASSPSADFYNEQFF
NA | TRBD2 | TRBJ2-1 | TRBV5-4 | TGTGCCAGCAGCTTGGAAGGACTAGCGGGAAACATCTACAATGAGCAGTTCTTC | CASSLEGLAGNIYNEQFF
NA | NA | TRBJ2-7 | TRBV5-1 | TGCGCCAGCAGCTGGAGTGAGAGGGATCATTCTAACTACGAGCAGTACTTC | CASSWSERDHSNYEQYF
NA | TRBD1 | TRBJ2-3 | TRBV7-2 | TGTGCCAGCAGCCAGGGGGAATCTAGCACAGATACGCAGTATTTT | CASSQGESSTDTQYF
NA | NA | TRBJ2-3 | TRBV6-5 | TGTGCCAGCAGTTACGGAGTCAGCACAGATACGCAGTATTTT | CASSYGVSTDTQYF
NA | NA | TRBJ2-6 | TRBV30 | TGTGCCTGGCGAATCACCGGGGATGGGGCCAACGTCCTGACTTTC | CAWRITGDGANVLTF
NA | NA | TRBJ1-5 | TRBV5-8 | TGTGCCAGCAGCTTGGTCGTGAGGCCCCAGCATTTT | CASSLVVRPQHF
NA | TRBD1 | TRBJ2-5 | TRBV7-9 | TGTGCCAGCACCCCCGAAATGGGACAGGAGAAGTACCAAGAGACCCAGTACTTC | CASTPEMGQEKYQETQYF
NA | NA | TRBJ1-2 | TRBV5-1 | TGCGCCAGCAGCTTGGAGAGTTTAGCTAACTATGGCTACACCTTC | CASSLESLANYGYTF
NA | NA | TRBJ2-3 | TRBV9 | TGTGCCAGCAGCGTAGCGGGTTCTAGCACAGATACGCAGTATTTT | CASSVAGSSTDTQYF
NA | TRBD1 | TRBJ1-2 | TRBV29-1 | TGCAGCACTAGACAGGGGAACTATGGCTACACCTTC | CSTRQGNYGYTF
NA | NA | TRBJ2-1 | TRBV9 | TGTGCCAGCAGCGGACTACCGGAGGAGCAGTTCTTC | CASSGLPEEQFF
NA | NA | TRBJ1-5 | TRBV18 | TGTGCCAGCTCACCACCGCGGTGGAGGAGCAATCAGCCCCAGCATTTT | CASSPPRWRSNQPQHF